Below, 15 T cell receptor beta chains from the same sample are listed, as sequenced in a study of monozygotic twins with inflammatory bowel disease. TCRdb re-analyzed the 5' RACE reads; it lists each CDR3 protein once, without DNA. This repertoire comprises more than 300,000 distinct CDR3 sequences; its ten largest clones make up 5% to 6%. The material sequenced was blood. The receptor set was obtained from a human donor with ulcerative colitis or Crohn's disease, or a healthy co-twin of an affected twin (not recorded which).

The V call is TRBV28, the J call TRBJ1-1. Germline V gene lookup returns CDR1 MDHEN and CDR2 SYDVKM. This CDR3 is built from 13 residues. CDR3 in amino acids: CASSLRRNTEAFF.

CDR3 in amino acids: CASKRTGVTDTQYF. The rearrangement joins TRBV12-3 or TRBV12-4 to TRBJ2-3; TCRdb lists TRBD1, though no DNA is available to test this call. This CDR3 contains 14 residues.

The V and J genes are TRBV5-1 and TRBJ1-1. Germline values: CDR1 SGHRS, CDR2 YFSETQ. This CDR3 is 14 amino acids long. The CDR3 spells CASSPRGMDTEAFF.

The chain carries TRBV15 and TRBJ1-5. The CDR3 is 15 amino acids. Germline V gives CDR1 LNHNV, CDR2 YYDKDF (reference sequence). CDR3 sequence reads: CATSTQGWRNQPQHF.

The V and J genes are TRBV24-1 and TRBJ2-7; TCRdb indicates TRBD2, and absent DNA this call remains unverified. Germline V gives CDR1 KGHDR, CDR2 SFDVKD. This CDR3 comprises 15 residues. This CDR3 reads CATSAPGLAGSEQYF.

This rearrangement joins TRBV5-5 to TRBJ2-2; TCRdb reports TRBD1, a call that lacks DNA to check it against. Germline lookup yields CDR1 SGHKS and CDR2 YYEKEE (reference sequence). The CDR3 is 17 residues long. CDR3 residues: CASSLFAVRENTGELFF.

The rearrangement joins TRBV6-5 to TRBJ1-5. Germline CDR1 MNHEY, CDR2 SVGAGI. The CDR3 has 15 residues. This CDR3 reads CASSYSGNSNQPQHF.

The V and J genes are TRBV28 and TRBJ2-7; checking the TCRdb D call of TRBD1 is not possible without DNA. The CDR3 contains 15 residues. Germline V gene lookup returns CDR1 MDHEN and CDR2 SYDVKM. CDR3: CATILRDSYNYEQYF.

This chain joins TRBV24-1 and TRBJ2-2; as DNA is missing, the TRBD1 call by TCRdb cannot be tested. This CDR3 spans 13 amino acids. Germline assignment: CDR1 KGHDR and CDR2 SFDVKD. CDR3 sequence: CATGTGGAGELFF.

The CDR3: CASSVDSRVGEQYF. The J gene is TRBJ2-7, the V gene TRBV9; no DNA is available, so the TRBD2 call from TCRdb remains unchecked. This CDR3 is 14 amino acids long. The germline CDR1 and CDR2 sequences are SGDLS and YYNGEE.

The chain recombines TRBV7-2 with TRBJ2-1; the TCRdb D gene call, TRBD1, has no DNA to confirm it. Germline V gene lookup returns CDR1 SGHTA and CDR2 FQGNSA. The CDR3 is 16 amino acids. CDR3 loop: CASSPRQGGPYNEQFF.

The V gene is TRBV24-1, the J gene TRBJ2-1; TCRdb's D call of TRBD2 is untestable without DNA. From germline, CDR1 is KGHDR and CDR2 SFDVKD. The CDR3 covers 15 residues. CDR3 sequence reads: CATSDPSGTENEQFF.

The CDR3: CASSLLGGLNTGELFF. V and J are TRBV7-9 and TRBJ2-2; TCRdb's D call of TRBD2 is untestable without DNA. The CDR3 covers 16 residues. Germline loops: CDR1 SEHNR, CDR2 FQNEAQ (reference sequence).

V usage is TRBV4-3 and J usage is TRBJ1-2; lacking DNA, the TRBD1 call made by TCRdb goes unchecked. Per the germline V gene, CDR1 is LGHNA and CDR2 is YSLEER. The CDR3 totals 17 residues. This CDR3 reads CASSQDRGREIDYGYTF.

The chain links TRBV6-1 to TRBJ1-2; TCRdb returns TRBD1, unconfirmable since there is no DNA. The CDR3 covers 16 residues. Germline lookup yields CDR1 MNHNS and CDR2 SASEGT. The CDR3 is CASNIGTGGVIGGYTF.